A single sample is the source of the 19 T cell receptor beta chains below, sequenced in a study of T cell responses to AZD1222 COVID-19 vaccine. Clones were read by immunoSEQ multiplex PCR, and TCRdb kept only the in-frame ones, dropping some. Here the sample spans roughly 170,000 clones, 90% being singletons. The sample was peripheral blood, taken on day 0 of AZD1222 vaccination. These receptor sequences come from an adult in good health.

This chain connects TRBV4-2 to TRBJ2-1; D possibly corresponds to TRBD2 (6 bases). V dropped 0 bases and J dropped 2 bases, with 11 bases sitting between them. The CDR3 is made up of 16 amino acids. From germline, CDR1 is LGHNA and CDR2 YNFKEQ. CDR3 protein: CASSQEGGGAYNEQFF. The CDR3 bases are TGTGCCAGCAGCCAAGAAGGCGGCGGGGCCTACAATGAGCAGTTCTTC.

The V call is TRBV9, the J call TRBJ2-1, with 13 bases lining up with TRBD2. V trimming: 4 bases; J trimming: 9 bases; junction bases outside the gene matches: 7. Germline V lookup: CDR1 SGDLS, CDR2 YYNGEE. This CDR3 has 15 amino acids. The DNA for the CDR3 is TGTGCCAGCAGCCTAGGGACTAGCGGGGTTGTTGAGCAGTTCTTC. Translated, it gives CASSLGTSGVVEQFF.

This chain uses TRBV5-1 with TRBJ2-6, with 7 positions matching TRBD2. The trim removed 4 bases at V and 1 base at J, leaving 8 bases unmatched. The CDR3 length is 17 residues. From germline, CDR1 is SGHRS and CDR2 YFSETQ. CDR3 loop: CASSPGLLNSGANVLTF. The CDR3 nucleotides read TGCGCCAGCAGCCCGGGACTACTCAATTCTGGGGCCAACGTCCTGACTTTC.

V gene TRBV7-2 combines with J gene TRBJ2-2, with 10 bases lining up with TRBD2. From germline, CDR1 is SGHTA and CDR2 FQGNSA. Trimming cost V 4 bases and J 4 bases; bases outside gene matches: 6. CDR3 length: 16 residues. This chain's CDR3 is CASSSVGTSVTGELFF. Written as DNA, the CDR3 is TGTGCCAGCAGCTCCGTGGGGACTAGCGTCACCGGGGAGCTGTTTTTT.

The chain's CDR3 is CASSLSPGQFYYEQYF. The CDR3 DNA reads as TGTGCCAGCAGTTTATCCCCGGGACAGTTTTACTACGAGCAGTACTTC. V and J are TRBV27 and TRBJ2-7, with 7 nucleotides matching TRBD1. The V segment lost 0 bases and the J segment 3 bases; nucleotides outside the gene matches: 8. From germline, CDR1 is MNHEY and CDR2 SMNVEV (reference sequence). The CDR3 covers 16 residues.

The V and J genes are TRBV2 and TRBJ1-2; TRBD1 is a possible D gene (5 bases). Trimming removed 1 base at V and 2 bases at J, with 5 bases between. This CDR3 is 13 amino acids long. Per germline, CDR1 SNHLY and CDR2 FYNNEI. The CDR3 region is CASSEGQNYGYTF. The CDR3, as DNA: TGTGCCAGCAGTGAAGGACAGAACTATGGCTACACCTTC. Variable domain in full (rest from reference TRBV2 and TRBJ1-2): EPEVTQTPSHQVTQMGQEVILRCVPISNHLYFYWYRQILGQKVEFLVSFYNNEISEKSEIFDDQFSVERPDGSNFTLKIRSTKLEDSAMYFCASSEGQNYGYTFGSGTRLTVV.

The V gene is TRBV12-5, the J gene TRBJ1-6; D possibly corresponds to TRBD1 (6 bases). The CDR3 runs to 13 residues. Germline V lookup: CDR1 LGHNT, CDR2 FRNRAP. Trimming cost V 8 bases and J 7 bases, with 12 bases left between them. The chain's CDR3 is CASSGRGNSPLHF. CDR3 nucleotides: TGTGCTAGTTCCGGGAGGGGGAATTCACCCCTCCACTTT.

The chain uses TRBV4-3 and TRBJ2-4, with TRBD1 matching 11 bases. The CDR3 is 16 amino acids. After removal of 0 bases from V and 6 bases from J, the junction contained 4 bases not matched to a gene. The germline V gene encodes CDR1 LGHNA and CDR2 YSLEER. CDR3 loop: CASSQDGTGGINIQYF. The DNA for the CDR3 is TGCGCCAGCAGCCAAGATGGGACAGGGGGGATAAACATTCAGTACTTC.

This clone is termed medium-sized. The J gene is TRBJ2-7, the V gene TRBV5-1; TRBD2 might be the D (5 bases). Trimming stripped 10 bases from V and 0 bases from J, with 20 bases between. The CDR3 is 15 residues long. Germline loops: CDR1 SGHRS, CDR2 YFSETQ. In nucleotides, the CDR3 is TGCGCCTGTTCTGAGGGCATAGGGTCCTCCTACGAGCAGTACTTC. Translating it yields CACSEGIGSSYEQYF.

The rearrangement joins TRBV19 to TRBJ2-7; 12 bases align to TRBD1. Trimming removed 5 bases from V and 4 bases from J; junction bases left unmatched: 9. CDR1 and CDR2 from the germline V gene are LNHDA and SQIVND (reference sequence). This CDR3 spans 16 amino acids. The CDR3 here is CASSQRAGQGAYEQYF. In DNA, the CDR3 is TGTGCCAGTAGTCAACGCGCGGGACAGGGGGCTTACGAGCAGTACTTC.

The chain combines TRBV7-8 with TRBJ1-1; D gene unclear. The CDR3 is 17 residues long. Germline assignment: CDR1 SGHVS and CDR2 FQNEAQ. V lost 5 bases, J lost 0 bases, and 19 bases lay in between. CDR3 residues: CASSAYGSGWVNTEAFF. For the CDR3, the DNA is TGTGCCAGCAGCGCCTACGGGTCCGGGTGGGTGAACACTGAAGCTTTCTTT.

This clone was observed a single time. The chain combines TRBV7-3 with TRBJ1-1; no clear D gene. The CDR3 has 13 amino acids. Germline V gene data show CDR1 as SGHTA and CDR2 as FQGTGA. Trimming pared 1 base from V and 7 bases from J, leaving 10 bases between. The CDR3 sequence: CASSLIPNGEAFF. In DNA form, the CDR3 reads TGTGCCAGCAGCTTAATACCGAACGGTGAAGCTTTCTTT.

The V call is TRBV4-2, the J call TRBJ1-1, with 12 positions matching TRBD1. Germline CDR1 LGHNA, CDR2 YNFKEQ. This CDR3 spans 18 amino acids. V dropped 0 bases and J dropped 13; count of bases not matched to a gene: 18. The CDR3 coding sequence is TGTGCCAGCAGCCAAGATTCTGGGACAGGGGGCGCCCCCCGTTTTAGTTTCTTT. Its translation is CASSQDSGTGGAPRFSFF.

In its sample, this clone was seen once. The genes are TRBV15 and TRBJ2-3, with D maybe TRBD1 (5 bases). The V end lost 0 bases, the J end lost 0 bases, and 7 bases lay between the germline ends. Germline assignment: CDR1 LNHNV and CDR2 YYDKDF (reference sequence). The CDR3 consists of 15 residues. The CDR3 sequence is CATSRDRASTDTQYF. The DNA for the CDR3 is TGTGCCACCAGCAGAGACAGGGCTAGCACAGATACGCAGTATTTT.

This rearrangement joins TRBV5-1 to TRBJ1-2, with a weak D call TRBD1 (5 bases). Germline V gene lookup returns CDR1 SGHRS and CDR2 YFSETQ. The V end lost 0 bases, the J end lost 7 bases, and 10 bases lay between the germline ends. This CDR3 contains 13 residues. This CDR3 is CASSLEDGGGYTF. The CDR3 DNA reads as TGCGCCAGCAGCTTGGAGGACGGGGGTGGCTACACCTTC.

The chain carries TRBV6-2 or TRBV6-3 and TRBJ1-5, with 7 bases lining up with TRBD1. The CDR3 is 15 amino acids. Trimming took 6 bases from V and 3 from J; bases not matched to a gene: 8. CDR1 MNHEY and CDR2 SVGEGT come from the germline V gene. CDR3 DNA: TGTGCCAGCAGCTGGGGGACAGCAATCAATCAGCCCCAGCATTTT. This translates into CASSWGTAINQPQHF.

This clone is a singleton in its sample. This rearrangement joins TRBV19 to TRBJ1-6, with D perhaps matching TRBD1 (6 bases). This CDR3 is built from 15 residues. The germline V gene encodes CDR1 LNHDA and CDR2 SQIVND (reference sequence). Trimming removed 0 bases at V and 7 bases at J, with 10 bases between. The CDR3 reads CASSIEGGPNSPLHF. The CDR3 DNA follows: TGTGCCAGTAGTATAGAAGGGGGTCCGAATTCACCCCTCCACTTT. The full variable domain, completed using reference TRBV19 and TRBJ1-6, is DGGITQSPKYLFRKEGQNVTLSCEQNLNHDAMYWYRQDPGQGLRLIYYSQIVNDFQKGDIAEGYSVSREKKESFPLTVTSAQKNPTAFYLCASSIEGGPNSPLHFGNGTRLTVT.

The V call is TRBV1, the J call TRBJ1-3. TRBV1 counts as a pseudogene. This CDR3 is 17 amino acids long. This CDR3 is CTSSHSPDPGSGNTIYF. CDR3 in DNA: TGCACCAGCAGCCACTCGCCAGACCCCGGTTCTGGAAACACCATATATTTT.

The chain links TRBV5-8 to TRBJ1-1; maybe TRBD1 (6 bases). Germline values: CDR1 SGHTS, CDR2 YDEGEE. The CDR3 consists of 13 residues. V lost 9 bases, J lost 4 bases, and 16 bases lay in between. The CDR3 coding sequence is TGTGCCAACCGAAGGAGGGGGGCCACTGAAGCTTTCTTT. Translated, it gives CANRRRGATEAFF.